These 17 T cell receptor beta chains were sequenced from one sample in a study of cytomegalovirus exposure and HLA in healthy donors. The PCR used 60 Vbeta and 13 Jbeta primers. Here immunoSEQ multiplex PCR was the method, and the copy in TCRdb shows in-frame clones only, minus some. The profile shows about 180,000 clones, approximately 81% of them singletons. The sequenced material came from PBMCs. Receptor source: a boy between 2 and 10 years old in good health and CMV-seronegative.

The V and J genes are TRBV27 and TRBJ2-7, with 7 bases that match TRBD2. The trim removed 6 bases at V and 1 base at J, leaving 12 bases unmatched. Germline V gene data show CDR1 as MNHEY and CDR2 as SMNVEV (reference sequence). The CDR3 extends over 16 amino acids. The DNA of the CDR3 is TGTGCCAGCAGCACGACCCCCGAGGGAGGGTCCTACGAGCAGTACTTC. Translation gives CASSTTPEGGSYEQYF.

This chain uses TRBV19 with TRBJ1-1; 7 bases align to TRBD1. Per germline, CDR1 LNHDA and CDR2 SQIVND (reference sequence). J lost 2 bases, V lost 4 bases, and 4 bases had no gene match. This CDR3 is 14 amino acids long. CDR3 residues: CASSTDRINTEAFF. DNA for the CDR3: TGTGCCAGTAGTACGGACAGGATTAACACTGAAGCTTTCTTT.

The chain uses TRBV6-1 and TRBJ2-7; D call uncertain. Trimming cost V 5 bases and J 2 bases, with 13 bases left between them. Germline lookup yields CDR1 MNHNS and CDR2 SASEGT. CDR3 length: 14 residues. CDR3 bases: TGTGCCAGCAGTCTCACTTACCCCCCCTACGAGCAGTACTTC. Protein sequence: CASSLTYPPYEQYF.

This clone came up a few times. The rearrangement joins TRBV28 to TRBJ1-5; no firm D call. There are 17 residues in the CDR3. V lost 3 bases and J 2 bases, leaving 17 bases between the germline ends. Germline V CDR1 and CDR2: MDHEN, SYDVKM. CDR3 sequence: CASSFARSGVRNQPQHF. The CDR3 DNA is TGTGCCAGCAGTTTCGCGCGTTCCGGGGTACGCAATCAGCCCCAGCATTTT.

V is TRBV29-1 and J is TRBJ2-7; the match to TRBD2 covers 7 bases. V lost 2 bases to trimming and J lost 5 bases; unmatched junction nucleotides: 6. The germline gives CDR1 SQVTM, CDR2 ANQGSEA. This CDR3 contains 13 residues. In DNA form, the CDR3 reads TGCAGCGTTGAAACCGGGAGGTATAACGAGCAGTACTTC. Translating it yields CSVETGRYNEQYF.

The V call is TRBV9, the J call TRBJ2-5; tentative D call: TRBD1 (6 bases). CDR1 SGDLS and CDR2 YYNGEE come from the germline V gene. CDR3 size: 13 residues. Trimming pared 4 bases from V and 11 bases from J, leaving 18 bases between. CDR3 sequence reads: CASSQTGVGEQYF. In nucleotides, the CDR3 is TGTGCCAGCAGCCAGACAGGCGTCGGTGAGCAGTACTTC.

The chain joins TRBV18 to TRBJ1-5; 11 positions match TRBD1. The CDR3 contains 16 residues. The germline V gene has CDR1 KGHSH and CDR2 LQKENI. The V and J ends lost 0 bases and 4 bases, in that order; junction bases with no gene match: 2. CDR3 sequence reads: CASSPPGTGGNQPQHF. The CDR3 DNA is TGTGCCAGCTCACCACCGGGGACAGGGGGGAATCAGCCCCAGCATTTT.

This chain connects TRBV19 to TRBJ1-2, with 7 nucleotides matching TRBD1. The CDR3 spans 17 residues. V lost 6 bases and J lost 0; bases outside the gene matches: 13. In germline, CDR1 is LNHDA, CDR2 SQIVND (reference sequence). The CDR3 sequence: CASSDTLGTVSNYGYTF. CDR3 in DNA: TGTGCCAGTAGCGATACACTCGGGACAGTTTCTAACTATGGCTACACCTTC.

This chain links TRBV27 with TRBJ1-2; 7 positions match TRBD1. Germline loops: CDR1 MNHEY, CDR2 SMNVEV (reference sequence). With V trimmed by 3 bases and J by 8 bases, 15 bases remained unmatched. CDR3 length: 16 residues. The DNA for the CDR3 is TGTGCCAGCAGTTTTCTGGGGACAGTCACAGGGGACGGCTACACCTTC. Amino acid sequence: CASSFLGTVTGDGYTF.

This clone is a singleton in its sample. V usage is TRBV10-1 and J usage is TRBJ2-7, with 8 bases aligning to TRBD2. The J segment lost 6 bases and the V segment lost 0 bases, leaving 7 bases of the junction unmatched. The germline V gene encodes CDR1 WNHNN and CDR2 SYGVQD (reference sequence). CDR3 size: 15 residues. For the CDR3, the DNA is TGCGCCAGCAGTGAGTCAGCGGGGGCGGGCTTCGAGCAGTACTTC. Translation gives CASSESAGAGFEQYF.

The gene calls are TRBV29-1 and TRBJ2-1; TRBD2 aligns across 7 bases. With V trimmed by 2 bases and J by 5 bases, 9 bases remained unmatched. CDR1 is SQVTM and CDR2 is ANQGSEA in the germline V gene. The CDR3 totals 15 residues. This CDR3 reads CSVEPGAGVHNEQFF. The DNA of the CDR3 is TGCAGCGTTGAACCCGGCGCGGGAGTACACAATGAGCAGTTCTTC.

This sequence joins TRBV6-5 and TRBJ2-7, with D maybe TRBD2 (6 bases). Germline assignment: CDR1 MNHEY and CDR2 SVGAGI. The CDR3 is 16 residues long. V lost 0 bases and J 3 bases, leaving 15 bases between the germline ends. The DNA for the CDR3 is TGTGCCAGCAGTTACTCGCATAGGGGAGGCTACTACGAGCAGTACTTC. Protein sequence: CASSYSHRGGYYEQYF.

The chain employs TRBV7-3 and TRBJ2-1; 9 bases map to TRBD2. Germline lookup yields CDR1 SGHTA and CDR2 FQGTGA. The V gene end was trimmed by 6 bases and the J gene end by 1 base; junction bases not matched to a gene: 7. This CDR3 comprises 16 residues. The CDR3 DNA reads as TGTGCCAGCAGTAGCATTAGCGGGAGATCCTACAATGAGCAGTTCTTC. As protein: CASSSISGRSYNEQFF.

The chain couples TRBV10-1 to TRBJ1-1; TRBD1 matches 10 bases. Germline values: CDR1 WNHNN, CDR2 SYGVQD (reference sequence). J lost 3 bases, V lost 4 bases, and 2 bases had no gene match. The CDR3 loop spans 14 amino acids. CDR3 in amino acids: CASSAGTGDTEAFF. DNA for the CDR3: TGCGCCAGCAGTGCCGGGACAGGGGACACTGAAGCTTTCTTT.

V usage is TRBV2 and J usage is TRBJ2-5, with 10 bases aligning to TRBD2. V shed 3 bases and J 1 base; nucleotides not matched to a gene: 8. CDR1 and CDR2 from the germline V gene are SNHLY and FYNNEI. The length of the CDR3 is 17 residues. CDR3 in amino acids: CASSDQRLAGLQETQYF. The CDR3 coding sequence is TGTGCCAGCAGTGATCAGAGACTAGCGGGCCTCCAAGAGACCCAGTACTTC.

The chain recombines TRBV27 with TRBJ1-2; 10 bases are a match to TRBD1. The length of the CDR3 is 15 residues. Trimming took 5 bases from V and 4 from J; bases not matched to a gene: 7. CDR1 is MNHEY, CDR2 SMNVEV, per germline (reference sequence). CDR3 sequence reads: CASSPAGQGTYGYTF. CDR3 in DNA: TGTGCCAGCAGTCCCGCGGGACAGGGGACCTATGGCTACACCTTC.

The CDR3 protein is CASSTTGTGANVLTF. As DNA, the CDR3 is TGTGCCAGCAGCACTACAGGGACTGGGGCCAACGTCCTGACTTTC. The chain uses TRBV7-8 and TRBJ2-6; D perhaps matches TRBD1 (6 bases). Germline loops: CDR1 SGHVS, CDR2 FQNEAQ. There are 15 residues in the CDR3. V dropped 5 bases and J dropped 2 bases, with 10 bases sitting between them.